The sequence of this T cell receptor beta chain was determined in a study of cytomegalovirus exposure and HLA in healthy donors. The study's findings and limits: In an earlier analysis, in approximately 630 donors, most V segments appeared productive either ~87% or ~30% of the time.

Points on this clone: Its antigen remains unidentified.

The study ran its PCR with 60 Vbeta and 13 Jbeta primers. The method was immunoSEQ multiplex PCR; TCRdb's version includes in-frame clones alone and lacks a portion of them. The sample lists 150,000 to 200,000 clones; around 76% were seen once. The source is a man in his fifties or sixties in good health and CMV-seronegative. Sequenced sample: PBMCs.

The CDR3 coding sequence is TGTGCCAGCAGACATCGGGGGGCGGGGGAGCAGTACTTC. Protein sequence: CASRHRGAGEQYF. The rearrangement uses TRBV6-6 and TRBJ2-5; maybe TRBD2 (7 bases). CDR1 is MNHNY and CDR2 is SVGAGI in the germline V gene (reference sequence). The germline V and J ends were trimmed by 6 bases and 11 bases, with 19 bases remaining between them. The CDR3 is 13 amino acids.